The clone carrying this T cell receptor (beta chain) is a singleton in its sample. This sample stems from a study of T cell changes during pregnancy in multiple sclerosis. TCRdb keeps only in-frame clones here, not all; method: immunoSEQ multiplex PCR. There are 55,000 to 75,000 clones in the sample; 91% occur only once, and about 2.2% lies in the top ten. Trimming took 5 bases from V and 4 from J; bases not matched to a gene: 6. Germline V gives CDR1 SGHTS, CDR2 YDEGEE. This CDR3 is built from 14 residues. The gene calls are TRBV5-8 and TRBJ2-1, with 7 nucleotides matching TRBD1. The clonotype originates from a female donor in good health, enrolled as a control in a pregnancy study. Sample: peripheral blood, taken in the third trimester of pregnancy. The DNA of the CDR3 is TGTGCCAGCAGAATGGGGACAGAGTACAATGAGCAGTTCTTC. Its protein is CASRMGTEYNEQFF.